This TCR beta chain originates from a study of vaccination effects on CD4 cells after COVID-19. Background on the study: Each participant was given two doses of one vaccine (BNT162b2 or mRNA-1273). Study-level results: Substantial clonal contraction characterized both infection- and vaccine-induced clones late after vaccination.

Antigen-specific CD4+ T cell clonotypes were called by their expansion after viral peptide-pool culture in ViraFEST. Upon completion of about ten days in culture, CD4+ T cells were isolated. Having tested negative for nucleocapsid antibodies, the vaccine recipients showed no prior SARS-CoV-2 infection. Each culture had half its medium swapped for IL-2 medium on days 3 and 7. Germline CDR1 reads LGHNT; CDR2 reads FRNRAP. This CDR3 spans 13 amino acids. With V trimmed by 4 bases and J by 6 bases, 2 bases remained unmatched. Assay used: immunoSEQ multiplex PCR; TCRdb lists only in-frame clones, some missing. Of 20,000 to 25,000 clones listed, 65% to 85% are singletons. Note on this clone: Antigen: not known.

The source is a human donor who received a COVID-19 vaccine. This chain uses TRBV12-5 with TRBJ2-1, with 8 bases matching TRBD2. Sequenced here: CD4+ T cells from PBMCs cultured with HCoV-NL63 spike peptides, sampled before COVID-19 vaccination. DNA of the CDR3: TGTGCTAGTGGTTCGGGGGGGGCCAATGAGCAGTTCTTC. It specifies CASGSGGANEQFF.